The present entry profiles one TCR beta chain with its context. There is no known antigen for this receptor. No base quality information exists; no much larger clone differs at one position. RNA was extracted with the RNeasy kit and roughly 0.45 to 1 ug was reverse transcribed using random hexamers. The immunoSEQ multiplex PCR assay, covering 54 Vbeta and 13 Jbeta segments, was used to amplify TCR beta CDR3 regions. Bias from PCR amplification was corrected by using a synthetic template baseline for primer optimization and for computational correction. Under the source paper's analysis protocol: Only productive sequences were kept, with reads annotated to V, D and J genes according to IMGT and analyzed in immunoSEQ Analyzer. Clonality was calculated as one minus the Shannon entropy normalized by log2 of the number of productive unique sequences. For each patient and control, public and private clones were evaluated among the 100 most prevalent clones. Clones were defined as Susac-specific if absent from the healthy and MS cohorts, from under 1,200 published viral clones and from other ImmuneACCESS disease sequences. The public sequencing data were trimmed at Q25 with fastp and processed into clonotypes with MiXCR by TCRdb, which kept only in-frame beta chains. One record per CDR3 amino acid sequence lists the most common genes and DNA. TCRdb assigned the V and J calls; the authors' analysis was not used. Recorded for this sample are under 250,000 distinct CDR3 sequences; 93% of them occurred a single time. The top ten clones comprise 0.065% to 0.08% of the sample.

This entry comes from a study of CD8 T cells in Susac syndrome (dated by TCRdb to between 2018 and 2021). In the study overall: The study used repertoire sequencing to test whether antigen drove CD8+ T cell activation and differentiation in Susac syndrome.

Paper-wide results and their limitations: The number of individuals in the TCR sequencing and HLA analysis was recognized as being relatively small.

Peripheral blood CD8+ and CD4+ T cells from healthy donors, Susac syndrome patients and multiple sclerosis patients were profiled using high-throughput TCR beta sequencing. The multiple sclerosis controls were treatment-naive patients who had stable or active relapsing-remitting disease and met the revised McDonald criteria. Bulk CD8+ and CD4+ T cells were purified by magnetic negative isolation, while CD8+ TEMRA cells were enriched using FACS. Blood was collected in EDTA tubes and processed within 24 hours, with PBMCs isolated through density gradient centrifugation. PBMCs destined for TCR sequencing were cryopreserved in liquid nitrogen and later thawed in a 37 °C water bath. A purity of at least 90% was achieved for sorted or isolated CD4+, CD8+ and CD8+ TEMRA cells. Inclusive of the bounding cysteine and phenylalanine, the CDR3 is 14 residues long. CDR3 DNA is the only sequence kept; it has 42 bases, read in frame from the first base. Trimming at the junction amounts to 5 bases on V and 8 bases on J, and the germline ends lie 13 bases apart. Per the germline V gene, SGHAT is the CDR1 and FQNNGV is the CDR2.

What was sequenced was CD4+ T cells from PBMCs. The clonotype comes from a human donor with multiple sclerosis. The chain couples TRBV11-2 to TRBJ1-6; no confident D gene assignment can be made. The sequenced DNA is TGTGCCAGCAGCCACCCGGGCCTATATTCACCCCTCCACTTT. It is translated as CASSHPGLYSPLHF.